This T cell receptor (beta chain) was sequenced for a study of Graves' ophthalmopathy and Graves' hyperthyroidism. Study-level background: Peripheral blood (taken before any treatment) was collected at initial diagnosis.

Germline V gives CDR1 DFQATT, CDR2 SNEGSKA (reference sequence). The CDR3 sequence is 15 residues long. Trimming cost V 7 bases and J 0 bases, with 16 bases left between them. In donors with ophthalmopathy, activity was moderate-to-severe, with CAS ≥3, NOSPECS ≥4 and duration under 3 months. Pregnant or lactating patients and those with other autoimmune diseases or uncontrolled infections were excluded. In its sample, this clonotype was seen many times. The authors amplified TCR beta CDR3 regions from RNA transcripts. Second-round multiplex PCR followed a first-round RT-PCR using HTBI primers. TCRdb passed the multiplex PCR reads through MiXCR, listing each CDR3 protein once. The sample holds about 480,000 distinct CDR3 sequences; roughly 14% are singletons and the top ten take 8% to 10%.

The sequenced material came from blood. The chain employs TRBV20-1 and TRBJ1-5, with unresolved D. This receptor was identified in a woman in her 30s with Graves' ophthalmopathy. CDR3: CSVEQPYYSNQPQHF. CDR3 in DNA: TGCAGTGTGGAACAGCCTTATTATAGCAATCAGCCCCAGCATTTT.